The text below deals with one T cell receptor beta chain. Its antigen specificity is not known. Per-base quality was not reported, and no clone a single base away is much larger than it. According to the study, the label for this sample's time point signals: baseline before first vaccination. Samples from vaccinated people were obtained from the UK trials COV001 and COV002, which included a single-blind randomized controlled phase 2/3 trial of AZD1222 (ChAdOx1 nCoV-19) in healthy adults. For TCRbeta chain sequencing, PBMC samples from trial participants were taken at day 0 and at day 28 after the second dose. The sample belongs to a study of T cell responses to AZD1222 COVID-19 vaccine (dated by TCRdb to the early 2020s). With respect to the entire study: AZD1222 recipients whose second dose came at about 4 weeks and those whose second dose came at about 12 weeks were combined into one group, since spike-specific TCR depth and breadth did not differ between the two schedules. Trial participants were enrolled by age into 18-55, 56-69 and 70-plus year subgroups, with approximately 160, 26 and 62 TCR-sequenced participants respectively. A total of just over 230 trial participants underwent TCR sequencing, of whom nearly 210 had received two doses of AZD1222 and about 25 had received two doses of the MenACWY control vaccine.

For CDR1 and CDR2, the germline V gene lists SGDLS and YYNGEE. The V end loses 1 base and the J end loses 4 bases, and a stretch of 17 bases separates them. The CDR3 runs 16 amino acids, cysteine and phenylalanine included. Only the CDR3 region is kept as DNA, spanning 48 bases read in frame from base 1. The CDR3 regions of human TCRbeta chains were subjected to immunosequencing. Under the source paper's analysis protocol: TCRs in the repertoires were matched against a reference library of SARS-CoV-2-specific TCRs that had been generated with the MIRA antigen-specificity platform. Breadth was defined as the fraction of unique TCRs that were SARS-CoV-2-associated. Depth was defined as the fraction of total T cells that were SARS-CoV-2-associated. Each spike-specific TCR was assigned to its reactive spike region and to a CD4 or CD8 class using the MIRA data. Log10-transformed breadth and depth values were compared by one-way ANOVA with Sidak's multiple comparisons tests. TCRdb provides this immuneACCESS table in a form limited to in-frame rearrangements. Some clones are lacking; in checked studies, under half of them reflect an unresolved V gene, and why the rest are absent is not known. V and J calls and clone size are given by that table; D and trimming were obtained from the DNA. This sample holds around 110,000 clones; about 85% were observed only once. 3.5% to 5% of the sample rests with the top ten.

On the study overall, not on this receptor specifically: Vaccine-associated CD4 TCRs spanned the whole spike protein, with dominant responses in regions 160-218 and 743-854. In the small 56-69-year group, the increase in depth fell short of significance, most likely because of low power. After two AZD1222 doses, spike-specific TCR breadth and depth were significantly higher than at day 0 and than in MenACWY recipients. Conclusions about previously exposed vaccinees are limited, since just five to seven AZD1222 recipients were seropositive for SARS-CoV-2 at baseline. Epitopes outside the regions mutated in the B.1.351 and B.1.1.7 variants were reportedly recognized by nearly half of the unique spike-specific TCRs. Because no day 14 peak-response samples were available, repertoires were characterized only after the peak T cell response. Participants were mostly white British and included more females than males, and it was suggested by the authors that clonal diversity may have been underestimated.

The chain couples TRBV9 to TRBJ1-2; TRBD1 is a possible D gene, resting on 5 matching bases. This receptor was obtained from an adult in good health. Source: peripheral blood, taken on day 0 of AZD1222 vaccination. DNA sequence: TGTGCCAGCAGCGTACAGACGTCAGGGATTTTCTATGGCTACACCTTC. This encodes CASSVQTSGIFYGYTF.